This TCR beta chain was sequenced for a study of regulatory T cells in long-lasting Graves disease. Sequencing libraries for TCR beta were prepared with iRepertoire HTBI primers and Arm-PCR of CDR3 regions. TCRdb independently ran MiXCR on the multiplex PCR reads; one entry per CDR3 protein. This table holds about 200,000 distinct CDR3 sequences, around 19% found once. The CDR3 contains 11 residues. V lost 7 bases to trimming and J lost 8 bases, with 11 bases between them. CDR1 is MNHEY and CDR2 is SMNVEV in the germline V gene (reference sequence). Time point here: newly diagnosed GD, antithyroid drugs for less than 3 months. Making the TCR library involved RNA that had been extracted from PBMCs. This clonotype showed up many times. These data also featured in a second study, about T cells in Graves' hyperthyroidism and ophthalmopathy.

The chain uses TRBV27 and TRBJ1-2; D is perhaps TRBD1 (5 bases). This TCR derives from a woman aged 25 to 45 with Graves disease. The input for sequencing was peripheral blood mononuclear cells (PBMCs), taken at new diagnosis, from a patient treated with antithyroid drugs. CDR3 protein: CASKGKGGYTF. CDR3 nucleotides: TGTGCCAGCAAGGGGAAAGGCGGCTACACCTTC.